This T cell receptor beta chain was retrieved from a study of shared clonotypes between healthy human individuals. Germline V CDR1 and CDR2: SGHAT, FQNNGV. This CDR3 comprises 15 residues. Trimming shortened V by 1 base and J by 8 bases, and 14 bases separated the two germline ends. Repertoires were generated with immunoSEQ multiplex PCR, while TCRdb's copy carries only in-frame clones and drops some. The sample yields 980,000 or so clones, roughly 72% seen once. The investigators split CD4+ cells into a CD45RA+ naive subset and a CD45RA-negative memory subset. As concerns this clone: The antigen remains unidentified.

Overall study results and limits: Larger estimated richness was generally recorded for naive subsets relative to memory subsets.

Sequencing input: memory CD4+ T cells sorted from blood. Noted subset: CD45RA-negative fraction. V usage is TRBV11-2 and J usage is TRBJ1-4, with a possible D match to TRBD1 (5 bases). The receptor's source is a man between 18 and 29 years old in good health. The CDR3: CASSLGWSGKEKLFF. For the CDR3, the DNA is TGTGCCAGCAGCTTAGGTTGGTCAGGGAAGGAAAAACTGTTTTTT.